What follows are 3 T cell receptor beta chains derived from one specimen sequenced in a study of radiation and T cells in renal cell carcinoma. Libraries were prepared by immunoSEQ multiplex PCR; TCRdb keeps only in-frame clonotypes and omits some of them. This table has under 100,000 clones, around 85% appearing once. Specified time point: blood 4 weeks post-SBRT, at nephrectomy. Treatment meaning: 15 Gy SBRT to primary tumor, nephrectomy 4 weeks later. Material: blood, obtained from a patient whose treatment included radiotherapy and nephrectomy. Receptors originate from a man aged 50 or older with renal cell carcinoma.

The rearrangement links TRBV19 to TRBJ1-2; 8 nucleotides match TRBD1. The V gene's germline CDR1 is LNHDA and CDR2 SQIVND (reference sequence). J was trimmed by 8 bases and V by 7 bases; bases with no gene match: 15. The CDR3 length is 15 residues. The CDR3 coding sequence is TGTGCCAGTAAGGACAGGGTAGCGGTGACTAGCGGCTACACCTTC. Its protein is CASKDRVAVTSGYTF.

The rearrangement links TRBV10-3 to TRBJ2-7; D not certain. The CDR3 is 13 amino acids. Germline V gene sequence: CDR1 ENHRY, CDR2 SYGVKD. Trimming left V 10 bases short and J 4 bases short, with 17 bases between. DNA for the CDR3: TGTGCCACCCATGGAGACACGGATTACGAGCAGTACTTC. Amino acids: CATHGDTDYEQYF.

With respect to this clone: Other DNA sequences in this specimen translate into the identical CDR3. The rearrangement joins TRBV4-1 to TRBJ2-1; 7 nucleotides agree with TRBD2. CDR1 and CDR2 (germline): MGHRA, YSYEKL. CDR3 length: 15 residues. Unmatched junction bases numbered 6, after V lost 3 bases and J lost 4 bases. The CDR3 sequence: CASSQAGERYNEQFF. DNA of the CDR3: TGCGCCAGCAGCCAGGCGGGAGAACGGTACAATGAGCAGTTCTTC.